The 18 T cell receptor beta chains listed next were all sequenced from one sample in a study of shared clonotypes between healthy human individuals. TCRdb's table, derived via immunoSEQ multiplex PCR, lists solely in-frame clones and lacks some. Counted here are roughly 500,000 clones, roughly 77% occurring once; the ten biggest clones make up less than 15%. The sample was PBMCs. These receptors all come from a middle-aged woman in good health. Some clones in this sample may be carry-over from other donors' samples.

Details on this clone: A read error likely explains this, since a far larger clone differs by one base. In DNA form, the CDR3 reads TGTGCCGCCAGCAGAGGAGGGGCGCGTGGGGCCAACGTCCTGACTTTC. It yields the protein CAASRGGARGANVLTF. The chain couples TRBV15 to TRBJ2-6, with a tentative D call TRBD2 (6 bases). Germline CDR1 and CDR2: LNHNV and YYDKDF (reference sequence). The CDR3 has 16 amino acids.

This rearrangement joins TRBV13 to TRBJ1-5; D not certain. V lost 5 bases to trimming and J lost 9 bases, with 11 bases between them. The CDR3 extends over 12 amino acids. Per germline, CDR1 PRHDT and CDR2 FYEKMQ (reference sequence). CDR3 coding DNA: TGTGCCAGCAGCCTGGGTGGGATGCCCCAGCATTTT. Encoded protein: CASSLGGMPQHF.

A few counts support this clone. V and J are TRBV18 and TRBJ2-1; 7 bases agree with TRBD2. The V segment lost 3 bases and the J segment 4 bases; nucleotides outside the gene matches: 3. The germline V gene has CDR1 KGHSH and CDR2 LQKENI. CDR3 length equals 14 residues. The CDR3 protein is CASSPLGRYNEQFF. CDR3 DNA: TGTGCCAGCTCACCGCTCGGGAGGTACAATGAGCAGTTCTTC.

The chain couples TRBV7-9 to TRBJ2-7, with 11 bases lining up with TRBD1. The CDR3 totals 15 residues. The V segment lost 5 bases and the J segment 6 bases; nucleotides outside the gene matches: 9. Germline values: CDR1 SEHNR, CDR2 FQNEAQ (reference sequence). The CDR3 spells CASSRNGQGAAEQYF. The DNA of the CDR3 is TGTGCCAGCAGCCGCAACGGACAGGGGGCCGCCGAGCAGTACTTC.

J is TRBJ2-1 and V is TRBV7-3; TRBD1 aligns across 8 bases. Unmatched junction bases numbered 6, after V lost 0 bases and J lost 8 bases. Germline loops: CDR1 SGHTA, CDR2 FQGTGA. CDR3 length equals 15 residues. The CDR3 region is CASSLTQGAYDEQFF. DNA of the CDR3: TGTGCCAGCAGCTTAACGCAGGGGGCATATGATGAGCAGTTCTTC.

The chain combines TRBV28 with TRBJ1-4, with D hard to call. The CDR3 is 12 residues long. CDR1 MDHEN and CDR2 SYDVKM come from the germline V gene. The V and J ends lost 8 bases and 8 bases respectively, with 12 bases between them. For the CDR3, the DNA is TGTGCCAGCTCGGATCGGTTGGAAAAACTGTTTTTT. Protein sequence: CASSDRLEKLFF. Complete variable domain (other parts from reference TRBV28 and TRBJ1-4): DVKVTQSSRYLVKRTGEKVFLECVQDMDHENMFWYRQDPGLGLRLIYFSYDVKMKEKGDIPEGYSVSREKKERFSLILESASTNQTSMYLCASSDRLEKLFFGSGTQLSVL.

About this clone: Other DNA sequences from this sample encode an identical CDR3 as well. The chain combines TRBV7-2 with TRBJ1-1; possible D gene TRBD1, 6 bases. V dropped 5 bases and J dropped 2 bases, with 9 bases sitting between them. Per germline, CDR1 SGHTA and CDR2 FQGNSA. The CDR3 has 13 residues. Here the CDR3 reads CASSPGTNTEAFF. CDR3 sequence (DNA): TGTGCCAGCAGCCCCGGGACAAACACTGAAGCTTTCTTT. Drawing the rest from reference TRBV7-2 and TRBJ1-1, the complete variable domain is GAGVSQSPSNKVTEKGKDVELRCDPISGHTALYWYRQSLGQGLEFLIYFQGNSAPDKSGLPSDRFSAERTGGSVSTLTIQRTQQEDSAVYLCASSPGTNTEAFFGQGTRLTVV.

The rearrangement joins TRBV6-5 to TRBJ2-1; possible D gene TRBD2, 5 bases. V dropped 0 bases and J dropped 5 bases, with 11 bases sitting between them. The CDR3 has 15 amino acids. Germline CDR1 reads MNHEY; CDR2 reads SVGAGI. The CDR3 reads CASSYSLRRNNEQFF. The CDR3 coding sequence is TGTGCCAGCAGTTACTCGCTTAGGAGGAACAATGAGCAGTTCTTC.

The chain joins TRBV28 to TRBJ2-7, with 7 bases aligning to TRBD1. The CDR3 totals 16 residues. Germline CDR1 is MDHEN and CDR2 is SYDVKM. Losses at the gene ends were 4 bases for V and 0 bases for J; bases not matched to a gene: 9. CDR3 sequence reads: CASSSPDRRSSYEQYF. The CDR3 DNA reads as TGTGCCAGCAGTTCCCCGGACAGGCGAAGCTCCTACGAGCAGTACTTC.

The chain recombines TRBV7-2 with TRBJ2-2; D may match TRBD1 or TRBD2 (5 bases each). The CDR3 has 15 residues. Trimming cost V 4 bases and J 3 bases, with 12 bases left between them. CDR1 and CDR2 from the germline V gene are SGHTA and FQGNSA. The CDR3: CASSSRGVDTGELFF. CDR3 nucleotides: TGTGCCAGCAGCTCGAGGGGAGTTGACACCGGGGAGCTGTTTTTT.

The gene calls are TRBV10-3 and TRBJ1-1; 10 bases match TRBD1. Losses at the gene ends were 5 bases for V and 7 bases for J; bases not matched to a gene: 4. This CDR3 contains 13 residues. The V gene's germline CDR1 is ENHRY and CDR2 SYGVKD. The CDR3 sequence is CAISPDRGLEAFF. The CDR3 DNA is TGTGCCATCAGTCCCGACAGGGGGCTTGAAGCTTTCTTT.

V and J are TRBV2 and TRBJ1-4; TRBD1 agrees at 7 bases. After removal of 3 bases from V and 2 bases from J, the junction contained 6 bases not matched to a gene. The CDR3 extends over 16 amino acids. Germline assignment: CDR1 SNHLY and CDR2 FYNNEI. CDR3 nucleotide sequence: TGTGCCAGCAGTGACCCGACAGGGTCCACTAATGAAAAACTGTTTTTT. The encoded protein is CASSDPTGSTNEKLFF.

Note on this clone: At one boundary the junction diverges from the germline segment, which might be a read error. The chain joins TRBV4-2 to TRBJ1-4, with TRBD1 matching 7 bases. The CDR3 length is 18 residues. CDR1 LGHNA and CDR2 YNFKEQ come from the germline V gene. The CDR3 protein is CASGQGGPRQGYNEKLFF. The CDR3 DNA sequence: TGTGCCAGCGGCCAGGGGGGCCCGCGACAGGGTTATAATGAAAAACTGTTTTTT.

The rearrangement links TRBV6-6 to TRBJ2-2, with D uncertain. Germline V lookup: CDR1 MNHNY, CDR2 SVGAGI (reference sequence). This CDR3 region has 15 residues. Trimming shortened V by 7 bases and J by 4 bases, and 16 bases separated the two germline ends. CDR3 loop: CASTSRLTGTGELFF. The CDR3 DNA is TGTGCCAGCACCTCCAGGCTTACGGGCACCGGGGAGCTGTTTTTT.

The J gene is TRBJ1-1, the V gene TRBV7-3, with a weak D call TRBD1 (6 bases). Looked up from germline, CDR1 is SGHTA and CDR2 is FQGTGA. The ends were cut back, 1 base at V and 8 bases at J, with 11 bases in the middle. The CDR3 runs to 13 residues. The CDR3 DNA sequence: TGTGCCAGCAGCTTAAATCCCGGGACAGAAGCTTTCTTT. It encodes CASSLNPGTEAFF.

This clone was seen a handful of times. The CDR3 DNA reads TGCGCCAGCAGCCAAGAGGTGAGGCAGCCCCAGCATTTT. Translated: CASSQEVRQPQHF. The chain couples TRBV4-1 to TRBJ1-5; no reliable D call. Germline values: CDR1 MGHRA, CDR2 YSYEKL. V dropped 0 bases and J dropped 7 bases, with 7 bases sitting between them. The CDR3 has 13 amino acids.

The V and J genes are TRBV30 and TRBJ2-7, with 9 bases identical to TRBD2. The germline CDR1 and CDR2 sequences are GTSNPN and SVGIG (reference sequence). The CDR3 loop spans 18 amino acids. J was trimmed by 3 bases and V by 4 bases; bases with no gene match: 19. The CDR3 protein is CAWTTTKYGVAGDYEQYF. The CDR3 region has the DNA TGTGCCTGGACGACGACCAAGTATGGGGTAGCGGGAGACTACGAGCAGTACTTC.

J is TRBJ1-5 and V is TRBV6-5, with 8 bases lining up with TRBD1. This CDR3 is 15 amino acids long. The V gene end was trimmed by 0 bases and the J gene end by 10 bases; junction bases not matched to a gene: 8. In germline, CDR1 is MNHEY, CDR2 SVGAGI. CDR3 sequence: CASSYSTGVQFPQHF. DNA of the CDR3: TGTGCCAGCAGTTACTCGACAGGGGTCCAGTTTCCCCAGCATTTT.